This T cell receptor (beta chain) was sequenced for a study of cytomegalovirus exposure and HLA in healthy donors. Germline CDR1 and CDR2: SGHTA and FQGTGA. The CDR3 sequence is 15 residues long. V was pared by 7 bases and J by 4 bases, with 7 bases of the junction left unmatched. About this clone: Its target is not known.

Unrecorded immune exposure was likely among donors, who were nominally healthy when sampled. Study results and limitations: Researchers reportedly found TCR beta sequences accurately predicted most subjects' HLA-A and HLA-B alleles.

Primers for the PCR totalled 60 Vbeta and 13 Jbeta. Sequenced by immunoSEQ multiplex PCR; TCRdb stores in-frame clones only, minus some. This repertoire shows about 180,000 clones, 80% found once; its top ten account for about 1.4%. This TCR derives from a girl aged 5 to 17 in good health and CMV-seropositive. J is TRBJ2-1 and V is TRBV7-3; the match to TRBD2 covers 10 bases. The source material was PBMCs. CDR3 sequence reads: CASNIAGGRYNEQFF. CDR3 DNA sequence: TGTGCCAGCAACATAGCGGGAGGCCGGTACAATGAGCAGTTCTTC.